The clone carrying this TCR beta chain was counted at least ten times. As yet, its antigen is unknown. This entry is derived from a study of T cell repertoires in cytomegalovirus infection. The germline V and J ends were trimmed by 5 bases and 4 bases, with 21 bases remaining between them. The CDR3 loop spans 17 amino acids. Germline V lookup: CDR1 SGHTA, CDR2 FQGTGA. TCRdb fed the reads into MiXCR, producing one record per CDR3 protein. In the table there are approximately 30,000 distinct CDR3 sequences, roughly a fifth of which are singletons. The rearrangement links TRBV7-3 to TRBJ2-1; the D gene is possibly TRBD2 (7 bases). Sequenced here: CD8+ T cells from cultured PBMCs, sampled from culture after CMV antigen stimulation. The receptor was isolated from a human donor in good health (CMV status not recorded). Some clones in this sample may be carry-over from other donors' samples. The CDR3 DNA reads TGTGCCAGCAGCCCTAGGGGGATAGCGGGTGGATACAATGAGCAGTTCTTC. Protein product: CASSPRGIAGGYNEQFF. Complete variable domain (other parts from reference TRBV7-3 and TRBJ2-1): GAGVSQTPSNKVTEKGKYVELRCDPISGHTALYWYRQSLGQGPEFLIYFQGTGAADDSGLPNDRFFAVRPEGSVSTLKIQRTERGDSAVYLCASSPRGIAGGYNEQFFGPGTRLTVL.